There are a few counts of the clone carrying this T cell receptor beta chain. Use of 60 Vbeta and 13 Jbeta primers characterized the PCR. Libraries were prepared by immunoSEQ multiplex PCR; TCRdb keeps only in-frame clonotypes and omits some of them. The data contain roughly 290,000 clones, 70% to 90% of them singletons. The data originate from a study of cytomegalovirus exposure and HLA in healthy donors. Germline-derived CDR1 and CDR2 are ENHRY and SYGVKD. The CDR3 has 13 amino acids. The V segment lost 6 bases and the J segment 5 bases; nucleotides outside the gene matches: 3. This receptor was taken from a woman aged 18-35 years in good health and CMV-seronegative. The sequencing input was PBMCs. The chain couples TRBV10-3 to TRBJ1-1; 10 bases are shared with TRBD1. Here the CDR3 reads CAIRDRGSTEAFF. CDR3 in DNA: TGTGCCATCAGGGACAGGGGGTCAACTGAAGCTTTCTTT.